The 9 T cell receptor beta chains below all came from one sample that was sequenced in a study of cytomegalovirus exposure and HLA in healthy donors. Only in-frame clones appear in the TCRdb table, and some are missing; sequencing was by immunoSEQ multiplex PCR. The sample lists roughly 120,000 clones, about nine tenths occurring once. Sequenced: PBMCs. These receptors were obtained from a man aged 18 to 30 in good health and CMV-seropositive.

The J gene is TRBJ1-5, the V gene TRBV6-6, with D uncertain. V was pared by 2 bases and J by 4 bases, with 12 bases between. CDR1 MNHNY and CDR2 SVGAGI come from the germline V gene (reference sequence). The CDR3 totals 15 residues. CDR3 DNA: TGTGCCAGCAGTTACCGGGTCGTGGGTAATCAGCCCCAGCATTTT. Its translation: CASSYRVVGNQPQHF.

This clone was seen only a few times. The rearrangement joins TRBV5-8 to TRBJ2-3; 9 bases are shared with TRBD2. Trimming removed 4 bases from V and 0 bases from J; junction bases left unmatched: 9. The CDR3 totals 17 residues. Per germline, CDR1 SGHTS and CDR2 YDEGEE. Here the CDR3 reads CASSLGTAGGSTDTQYF. In nucleotides, the CDR3 is TGTGCCAGCAGCCTTGGGACCGCGGGGGGGAGCACAGATACGCAGTATTTT.

The chain recombines TRBV28 with TRBJ1-6, with a tentative D call TRBD1 (6 bases). The CDR3 totals 13 residues. Germline-derived CDR1 and CDR2 are MDHEN and SYDVKM. With 8 bases removed from V and 11 bases from J, the gap between germline ends came to 16 bases. This chain's CDR3 is CASASGVGAPLHF. In DNA, the CDR3 is TGTGCCAGCGCCTCAGGGGTAGGGGCACCCCTCCACTTT.

The chain is built from TRBV6-1 and TRBJ1-5; D possibly corresponds to TRBD1 (5 bases). Germline assignment: CDR1 MNHNS and CDR2 SASEGT. V lost 5 bases and J 6 bases, leaving 14 bases between the germline ends. This CDR3 is built from 14 residues. This CDR3 reads CASSTEGGTQPQHF. Here the CDR3 DNA reads TGTGCCAGCAGTACGGAGGGAGGGACTCAGCCCCAGCATTTT.

The V call is TRBV10-3, the J call TRBJ1-1, with 9 nucleotides matching TRBD1. CDR1 and CDR2 from the germline V gene are ENHRY and SYGVKD. Unmatched junction bases numbered 11, after V lost 10 bases and J lost 5 bases. CDR3 size: 14 residues. The CDR3 sequence: CASWDRAIWTEAFF. The CDR3 DNA follows: TGTGCCAGCTGGGACAGGGCTATTTGGACTGAAGCTTTCTTT.

The chain joins TRBV6-1 to TRBJ1-6; 8 bases match TRBD1. The germline V gene has CDR1 MNHNS and CDR2 SASEGT. The V and J ends lost 3 bases and 7 bases, in that order; junction bases with no gene match: 8. The CDR3 consists of 16 residues. The DNA for the CDR3 is TGTGCCAGCAGTGACTTAACAGGGGGGTTAAATTCACCCCTCCACTTT. Amino acids: CASSDLTGGLNSPLHF.

This clone was seen a handful of times. The chain employs TRBV19 and TRBJ2-2; perhaps TRBD1 as D (6 bases). Trimming took off 1 base at V and 4 bases at J, with 13 bases between the two ends. The germline V gene has CDR1 LNHDA and CDR2 SQIVND (reference sequence). The CDR3 is 16 residues long. The CDR3 DNA is TGTGCCAGTAGTATAGTAGGGCAGGGGATCACCGGGGAGCTGTTTTTT. Translating gives CASSIVGQGITGELFF.

The J gene is TRBJ2-5, the V gene TRBV5-1; 11 nucleotides match TRBD1. The V gene end was trimmed by 3 bases and the J gene end by 6 bases; junction bases not matched to a gene: 13. Germline V gene sequence: CDR1 SGHRS, CDR2 YFSETQ. The CDR3 is 17 residues long. The CDR3 loop reads CASSSYPGTGGWQTQYF. The CDR3 bases are TGCGCCAGCAGCTCCTACCCCGGGACAGGGGGTTGGCAGACCCAGTACTTC. The full variable domain, with the rest looked up from reference TRBV5-1 and TRBJ2-5, is KAGVTQTPRYLIKTRGQQVTLSCSPISGHRSVSWYQQTPGQGLQFLFEYFSETQRNKGNFPGRFSGRQFSNSRSEMNVSTLELGDSALYLCASSSYPGTGGWQTQYFGPGTRLLVL.

DNA of the CDR3: TGTGCGATATTAGGGGGGAACACTGAAGCTTTCTTT. Protein sequence: CAILGGNTEAFF. This chain joins TRBV7-9 and TRBJ1-1; D perhaps matches TRBD1 (6 bases). Germline V lookup: CDR1 SEHNR, CDR2 FQNEAQ (reference sequence). This CDR3 is built from 12 residues.